Detailed here is one TCR beta chain. This clonotype was observed many times. No cognate antigen has been identified for it. No qualities accompany the bases; no much larger clone lies one base away. The study was a case-control design nested within a healthcare worker cohort in London, UK, with weekly nasopharyngeal swab PCR tests and blood sampling. Healthcare workers were recruited between 23 and 31 March 2020, during the week of the UK lockdown, and were followed weekly for up to roughly 15 weeks. This specimen belongs to a study of early T cells in non-severe SARS-CoV-2 infection (dated by TCRdb to the early 2020s). Background for the entire study: Because TCR sequencing relied on bulk RNA taken from unsorted whole blood, pairing of alpha and beta chains was not possible. The paper as a whole reports these results and caveats: VDJdb matching was skewed toward anti-spike CD8 responses and likely underestimated virus-specific expansions, missing private and CD4 specificities.

Counted from cysteine to phenylalanine, this CDR3 has 18 amino acids. Only the CDR3 part of the read is kept: 54 bases, read in frame from the first base. Reading the germline V gene gives CDR1 SGHRS and CDR2 YFSETQ. A distance of 23 bases separates the germline ends of V and J, which lose 0 bases and 5 bases respectively. The library was prepared using 5' RACE. TCRdb lists the instrument as NextSeq 500. Unique molecular identifiers were attached to individual cDNA molecules in the TCR library protocol so that sequencing error and PCR bias could be corrected. Both TCR alpha and beta chains were sequenced, and tight co-correlation was observed between alpha and beta sequence abundances in each sample. Per the original workflow: Decombinator V4 was used to annotate the V gene, J gene and CDR3 of the TCR sequences. Expanded TCRs were defined as changing significantly between any two time points under a Poisson model with p below 0.0001. Abundances of TCRs were expressed as counts per million after normalisation to the total number of TCRs sequenced in each sample. MAIT TCRs were defined by TRAV1-2 paired with TRAJ12, TRAJ20 or TRAJ33, and iNKT TCRs by TRAV10 paired with TRAJ18. VDJdb, accessed 1 November 2021, was searched for CMV, EBV and SARS-CoV-2 annotated TCRs, with TCRs annotated for multiple antigens excluded. The raw public data were reprocessed by TCRdb itself: fastp quality trimming at Q25, MiXCR clonotype calling, in-frame beta chains only. Duplicate CDR3 protein sequences are folded into a single record with the most common DNA and genes. TCRdb, rather than the study authors, made the V and J calls. For this sample there are roughly 71,000 distinct CDR3 sequences; 13% appear just once. In total, the top ten clones hold roughly 5% of the sample.

The chain is made from TRBV5-1 and TRBJ2-5; TRBD2 could be the D gene, as 5 bases match. Sequences were obtained from whole blood. The clonotype comes from an adult who was a healthcare worker with PCR-confirmed SARS-CoV-2 infection or an uninfected control (not recorded which). The CDR3 amino acid sequence is: CASSLGSSSASFGETQYF. The DNA sequence follows: TGCGCCAGCAGCTTGGGCTCTTCGTCGGCTAGCTTTGGGGAGACCCAGTACTTC.